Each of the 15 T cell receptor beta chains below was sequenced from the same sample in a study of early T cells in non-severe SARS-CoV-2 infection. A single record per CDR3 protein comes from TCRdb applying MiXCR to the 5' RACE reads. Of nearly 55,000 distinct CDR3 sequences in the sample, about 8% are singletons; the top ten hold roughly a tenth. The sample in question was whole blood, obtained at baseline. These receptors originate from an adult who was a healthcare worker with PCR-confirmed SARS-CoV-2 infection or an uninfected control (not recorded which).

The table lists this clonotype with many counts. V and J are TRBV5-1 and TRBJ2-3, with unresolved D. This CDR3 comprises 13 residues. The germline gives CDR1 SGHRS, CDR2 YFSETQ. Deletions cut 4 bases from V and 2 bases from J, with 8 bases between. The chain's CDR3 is CASSRGHTDTQYF. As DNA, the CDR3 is TGCGCCAGCAGCCGAGGCCACACAGATACGCAGTATTTT.

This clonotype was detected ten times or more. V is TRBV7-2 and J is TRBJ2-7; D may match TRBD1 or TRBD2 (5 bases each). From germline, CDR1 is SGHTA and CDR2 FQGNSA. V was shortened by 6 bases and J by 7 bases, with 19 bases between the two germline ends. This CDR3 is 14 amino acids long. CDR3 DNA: TGTGCCAGCAGACCCGGGACCCTAAGGGGAGAGCAGTACTTC. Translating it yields CASRPGTLRGEQYF.

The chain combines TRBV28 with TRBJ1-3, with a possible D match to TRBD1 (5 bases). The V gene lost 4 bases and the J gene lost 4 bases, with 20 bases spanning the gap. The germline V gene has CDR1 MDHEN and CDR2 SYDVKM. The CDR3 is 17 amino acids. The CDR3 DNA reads TGTGCCAGCAGTTCCGCCGGGGCCGGCGGGTTAGGAAACACCATATATTTT. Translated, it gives CASSSAGAGGLGNTIYF.

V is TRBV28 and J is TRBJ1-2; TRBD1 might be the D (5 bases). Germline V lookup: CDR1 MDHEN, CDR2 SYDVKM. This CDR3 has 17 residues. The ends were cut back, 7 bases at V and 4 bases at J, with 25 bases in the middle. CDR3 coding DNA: TGTGCCAGCACCCCAGGCCCCGGGGCAAAGGAGTTCTATGGCTACACCTTC. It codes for CASTPGPGAKEFYGYTF.

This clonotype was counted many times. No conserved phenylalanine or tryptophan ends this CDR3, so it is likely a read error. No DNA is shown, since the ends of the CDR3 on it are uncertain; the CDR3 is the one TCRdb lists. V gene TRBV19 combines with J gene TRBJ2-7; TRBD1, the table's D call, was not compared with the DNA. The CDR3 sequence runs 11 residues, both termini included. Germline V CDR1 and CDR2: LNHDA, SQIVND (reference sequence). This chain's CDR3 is CASSISNRDPI.

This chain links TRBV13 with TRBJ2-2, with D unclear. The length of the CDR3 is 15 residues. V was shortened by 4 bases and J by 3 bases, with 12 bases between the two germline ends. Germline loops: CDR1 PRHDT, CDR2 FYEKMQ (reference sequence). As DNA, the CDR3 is TGTGCCAGCAGCTCACACTTAGGGTACACCGGGGAGCTGTTTTTT. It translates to CASSSHLGYTGELFF.

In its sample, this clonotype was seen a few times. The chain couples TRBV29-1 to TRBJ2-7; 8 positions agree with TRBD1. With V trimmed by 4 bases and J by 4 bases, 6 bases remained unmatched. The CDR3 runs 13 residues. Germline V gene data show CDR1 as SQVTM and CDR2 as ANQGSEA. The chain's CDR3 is CSVVSGGGYEQYF. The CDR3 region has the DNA TGCAGCGTTGTCTCAGGGGGCGGGTACGAGCAGTACTTC.

The CDR3 DNA reads TGCAGTGTAAATGAGGCTCACACTGAAGCTTTCTTT. Protein sequence: CSVNEAHTEAFF. The gene calls are TRBV20-1 and TRBJ1-1; D gene uncertain. With 7 bases removed from V and 3 bases from J, the gap between germline ends came to 12 bases. The CDR3 length is 12 residues. Germline-derived CDR1 and CDR2 are DFQATT and SNEGSKA (reference sequence).

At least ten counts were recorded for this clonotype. CDR3: CASSQGTDQETQYF. CDR3 DNA: TGTGCCAGCAGCCAAGGGACGGACCAAGAGACCCAGTACTTC. The chain joins TRBV3-1 to TRBJ2-5; no clear D gene. V was trimmed by 1 base and J by 0 bases, leaving 6 bases between them. Germline V CDR1 and CDR2: LGHDT, YNNKEL (reference sequence). This CDR3 region has 14 residues.

CDR3 DNA sequence: TGCAGTGCTAGAGACTACCGGGGCAATGGCTACACCTTC. Its translation: CSARDYRGNGYTF. J is TRBJ1-2 and V is TRBV20-1, with D perhaps matching TRBD1 (5 bases). Trimming shortened V by 0 bases and J by 6 bases, and 11 bases separated the two germline ends. Germline CDR1 and CDR2: DFQATT and SNEGSKA (reference sequence). The CDR3 is made up of 13 amino acids.

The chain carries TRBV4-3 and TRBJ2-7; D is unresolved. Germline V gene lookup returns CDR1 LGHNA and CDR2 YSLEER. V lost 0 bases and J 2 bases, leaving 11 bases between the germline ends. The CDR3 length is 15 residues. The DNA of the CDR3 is TGCGCCAGCAGCCAAGATGCCGGCAGCCCCTACGAGCAGTACTTC. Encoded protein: CASSQDAGSPYEQYF.

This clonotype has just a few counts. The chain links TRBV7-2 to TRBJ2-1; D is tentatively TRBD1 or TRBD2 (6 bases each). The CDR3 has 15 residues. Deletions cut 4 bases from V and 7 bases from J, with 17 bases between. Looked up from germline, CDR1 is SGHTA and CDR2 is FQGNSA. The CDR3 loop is CASSSVPLGGNEQFF. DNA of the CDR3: TGTGCCAGCAGCTCGGTCCCCCTAGGGGGGAATGAGCAGTTCTTC.

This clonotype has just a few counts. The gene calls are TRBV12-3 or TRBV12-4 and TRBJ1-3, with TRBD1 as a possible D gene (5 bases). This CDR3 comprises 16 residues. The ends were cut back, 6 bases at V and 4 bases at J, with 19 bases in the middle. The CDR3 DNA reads TGTGCCAGCAGAATTAGTCAGGGAACGCTCGGAAACACCATATATTTT. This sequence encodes CASRISQGTLGNTIYF.

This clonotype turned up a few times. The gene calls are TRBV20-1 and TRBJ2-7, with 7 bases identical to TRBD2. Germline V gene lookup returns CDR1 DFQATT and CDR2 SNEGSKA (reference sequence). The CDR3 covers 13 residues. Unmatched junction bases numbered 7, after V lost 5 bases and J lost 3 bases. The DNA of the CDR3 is TGCAGTGCTCGATTGGGAGGGGACTACGAGCAGTACTTC. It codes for CSARLGGDYEQYF.

In DNA form, the CDR3 reads TGCAGCGTGGAACAGGGACTATCCTACGAGCAGTACTTC. It yields the protein CSVEQGLSYEQYF. This chain links TRBV29-1 with TRBJ2-7; TRBD2 is a possible D gene (7 bases). The germline CDR1 and CDR2 sequences are SQVTM and ANQGSEA. The ends were cut back, 6 bases at V and 1 base at J, with 13 bases in the middle. This CDR3 spans 13 amino acids.